Listed below are T cell receptor beta chains from one sample, sequenced in a study of T-cell reconstitution after alpha-beta-depleted transplantation in children. TCRdb re-derived calls from the PCR reads in MiXCR, one entry per CDR3 protein. The sample includes 700,000 or so distinct CDR3 sequences, around 13% of them seen just once. The sequenced sample was PBMCs, obtained before TCRalphabeta/CD19-depleted stem cell transplant. The source of these receptors is a girl aged 2-10 years with congenital amegakaryocytic thrombocytopenia, due to receive a stem cell transplant. CDR3s leave out the opening cysteine and the closing phenylalanine or tryptophan. Not all rows give a size; the values are once, few, many and, for expanded clones, a class.

many | TRBV20-1 | SARDPGVYEQY
. | TRBV7-9 | ASSLVGLAGDTQY
many | TRBV20-1 | SASGTDNQPQH
few | TRBV7-9 | ASSYIQGKTEAF
many | TRBV4-1 | ASSQDGGVELF
. | TRBV7-3 | ASSLLGTGEAF
few | TRBV29-1 | SAVGDPGGDTQY
. | TRBV5-1 | ASSLASGEGGELF
few | TRBV20-1 | SANKEQF
many | TRBV10-3 | AISRDPNQPQH
. | TRBV3-1 | ASSQGRGTHDEQF
few | TRBV20-1 | SARPQSSYEQY
many | TRBV27 | ASSSPTSGSHEQF
few | TRBV6-1 | ASSRGDVGEKLF
few | TRBV2 | ASSAGTDPYGYT
few | TRBV20-1 | SARNRDQPQH
few | TRBV7-9 | ASSYRSGNTIY
many | TRBV19 | ASSSNLGLAGGYEQY
many | TRBV6-1 | ASRGGLFTDTQY
. | TRBV20-1 | SASRQYSNQPQH
few | TRBV12-3/TRBV12-4 | ASSLPPSREETQY
. | TRBV7-8 | ASGWTGISTDTQY
. | TRBV5-1 | ASSSYLQGNTEAF
. | TRBV20-1 | SAKAVEGIHSPLH
few | TRBV7-9 | ASSPRGRDTGELF
many | TRBV27 | ASSPSERVDYEQY
. | TRBV5-1 | ASSVDRGRITEAF
few | TRBV28 | ASSFSTSDTEAF
many | TRBV10-3 | AISESSSRWETQY
few | TRBV20-1 | SARDLGTISNEQF
. | TRBV28 | ASSLGRAKNIQY
few | TRBV5-6 | ASSWSGGPNTGELF
many | TRBV5-1 | ASSFTSAGGDTQY
. | TRBV12-3/TRBV12-4 | ASSLRQRGYEQY
many | TRBV29-1 | SIRDTGYEQY
many | TRBV5-1 | ASSLGDSYGYT
many | TRBV29-1 | SVEEGAYEQY